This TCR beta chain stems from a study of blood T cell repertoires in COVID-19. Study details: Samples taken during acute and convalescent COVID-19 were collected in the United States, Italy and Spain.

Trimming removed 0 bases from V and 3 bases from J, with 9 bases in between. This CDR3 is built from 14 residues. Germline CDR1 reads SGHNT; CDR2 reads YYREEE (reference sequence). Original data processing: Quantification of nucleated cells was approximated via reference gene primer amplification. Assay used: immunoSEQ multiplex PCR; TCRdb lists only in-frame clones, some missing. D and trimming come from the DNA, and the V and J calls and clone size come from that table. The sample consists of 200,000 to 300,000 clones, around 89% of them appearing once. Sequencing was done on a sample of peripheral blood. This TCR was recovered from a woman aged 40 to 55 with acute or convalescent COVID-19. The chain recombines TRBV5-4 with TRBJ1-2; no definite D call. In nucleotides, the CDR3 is TGTGCCAGCAGCTTGGGTGGGCTCGACTATGGCTACACCTTC. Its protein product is CASSLGGLDYGYTF.